The TCR beta chain described here comes from a study of PD-1 blockade in classical Hodgkin lymphoma. Study information: Nivolumab was administered to patients intravenously at 3 mg/kg every 2 weeks.

Documented time point: cycle 4 day 1 (C4D1), after less than 7 weeks of nivolumab. Each patient's relapse followed autologous stem cell transplantation, and brentuximab vedotin exposure varied. This table comes from immunoSEQ multiplex PCR, and its TCRdb copy is limited to in-frame clones, with some not included. The table includes 28,000 or so clones, over 60% detected once. V was trimmed by 0 bases and J by 10 bases, leaving 13 bases between them. The CDR3 has 14 amino acids. Germline V gene lookup returns CDR1 SGHTA and CDR2 FQGTGA. Sequences were derived from peripheral blood mononuclear cells (PBMCs), sampled before the fourth cycle of nivolumab. The sequence derives from a human donor with classical Hodgkin lymphoma. The rearrangement joins TRBV7-3 to TRBJ2-1, with D possibly matching TRBD1 (5 bases). The CDR3 DNA is TGTGCCAGCAGCTTAACCCCATCACGACAGGAGCAGTTCTTC. Protein: CASSLTPSRQEQFF.